Below are 18 T cell receptor beta chains sequenced from a single sample in a study of molecular identifiers for immune sequencing clone quantification. TCRdb fed the PCR reads into MiXCR, producing one record per CDR3 protein. The profile shows tens of thousands of distinct CDR3 sequences, 20% to 25% of them singletons. Sequencing was done on a sample of naive CD8+ T cells from blood, with Jurkat cell RNA spiked in. Regarding subset: FACS-sorted CD8+CD4-CCR7+CD45RA+ naive T cells. These receptors were collected from a human donor in good health. Some libraries in this study had Jurkat cell RNA spiked in.

This clonotype was counted ten times or more. V gene TRBV6-2 or TRBV6-3 combines with J gene TRBJ2-7; D ambiguous. V gave up 1 base and J gave up 3 bases, with 4 bases separating them. Germline V gene sequence: CDR1 MNHEY, CDR2 SVGEGT. The CDR3 has 12 amino acids. The DNA for the CDR3 is TGTGCCAGCAGTTACTGGGGCTACGAGCAGTACTTC. It codes for CASSYWGYEQYF.

This clonotype was detected many times. The CDR3 protein is CASSPYRGQGSYEQYF. The CDR3 DNA sequence: TGTGCCAGCAGCCCTTACCGGGGACAGGGCTCCTACGAGCAGTACTTC. The rearrangement links TRBV7-9 to TRBJ2-7; 9 bases are a match to TRBD1. CDR1 SEHNR and CDR2 FQNEAQ come from the germline V gene (reference sequence). The CDR3 covers 16 residues. The V segment lost 5 bases and the J segment 0 bases; nucleotides outside the gene matches: 8.

About this clonotype itself: Compared with germline, one end of the junction differs, possibly owing to a read error. The chain is built from TRBV7-9 and TRBJ1-2; weak D call: TRBD1 (5 bases). Germline CDR1 and CDR2: SEHNR and FQNEAQ (reference sequence). The CDR3 covers 16 residues. Here the CDR3 DNA reads TGTGCCAGCAGCTCATTAACAGGCGAACCTAACTATAGCTACACCTTC. It encodes CASSSLTGEPNYSYTF.

Note on this clonotype: With a much larger clone just one base away, this may be a read error. This CDR3 is CASTLLPRGLDTKAFF. DNA of the CDR3: TGTGCCAGCACCCTCCTCCCCAGGGGTCTTGACACTAAAGCTTTCTTT. The chain is built from TRBV12-3 or TRBV12-4 and TRBJ1-1, with D maybe TRBD1 (6 bases). CDR3 size: 16 residues.

Ten or more counts support this clonotype. The rearrangement uses TRBV15 and TRBJ2-7; the match to TRBD1 covers 9 bases. CDR1 is LNHNV and CDR2 is YYDKDF in the germline V gene (reference sequence). The length of the CDR3 is 13 residues. V lost 5 bases to trimming and J lost 3 bases; unmatched junction nucleotides: 2. The CDR3 spells CATSQDRGYEQYF. CDR3 bases: TGTGCCACCAGCCAGGACAGGGGCTACGAGCAGTACTTC.

In its sample, this clonotype was seen many times. The gene calls are TRBV11-2 and TRBJ2-7; D uncertain. CDR1 and CDR2 (germline): SGHAT, FQNNGV. With 2 bases removed from V and 0 bases from J, the gap between germline ends came to 11 bases. The CDR3 is made up of 15 amino acids. The DNA of the CDR3 is TGTGCCAGCAGCTTATCGCCCGACAACTCCTACGAGCAGTACTTC. Its protein product is CASSLSPDNSYEQYF.

This clonotype appeared a few times. The junction and the germline gene differ at one end; a read error may be behind it. The V and J genes are TRBV19 and TRBJ1-1; D gene ambiguous. The CDR3 runs 17 residues. Germline V lookup: CDR1 LNHDA, CDR2 SQIVND (reference sequence). CDR3 nucleotide sequence: TGTGCCTGTAGTCCCCGACCTGGGCAGCCGCAGAACACTGAAGCTTTCTTT. Translated, it gives CACSPRPGQPQNTEAFF.

Turning to this clonotype: Possible read error: a much larger clone is one base away. The chain has TRBV4-1 and TRBJ2-3; possible D gene TRBD2, 6 bases. This CDR3 has 14 amino acids. Germline CDR1 reads MGHRA; CDR2 reads YSYEKL. The CDR3 loop is CASSPGDFTATQYF. The CDR3 DNA reads as TGCGCCAGCAGCCCGGGGGACTTCACAGCTACGCAGTATTTT.

This clonotype has ten or more counts. The V call is TRBV15, the J call TRBJ2-5, with unresolved D. The germline CDR1 and CDR2 sequences are LNHNV and YYDKDF (reference sequence). V was shortened by 1 base and J by 2 bases, with 8 bases between the two germline ends. CDR3 length equals 14 residues. Written as DNA, the CDR3 is TGTGCCACCAGCAGAGCATGGGGTCAAGAGACCCAGTACTTC. Amino acid sequence: CATSRAWGQETQYF.

The V gene is TRBV6-5, the J gene TRBJ1-1; 7 bases fit TRBD1. V was clipped by 6 bases and J by 1 base; unmatched bases: 14. The CDR3 consists of 17 residues. Germline V lookup: CDR1 MNHEY, CDR2 SVGAGI. The CDR3 DNA follows: TGTGCCAGCAGCCCGGGACAGCCTCTTTCAACGAACACTGAAGCTTTCTTT. Its protein is CASSPGQPLSTNTEAFF.

Note on this clonotype: With a much larger clone just one base away, this may be a read error. The CDR3, as DNA: TGCAGTGCTCACCCGGGACAGCGGATTTCCTATAATTCACCCCTCCACTTT. This sequence encodes CSAHPGQRISYNSPLHF. The rearrangement links TRBV20-1 to TRBJ1-6; 7 nucleotides line up with TRBD1. From germline, CDR1 is DFQATT and CDR2 SNEGSKA (reference sequence). The CDR3 loop spans 17 amino acids. V lost 5 bases to trimming and J lost 1 base; unmatched junction nucleotides: 11.

Details on this clonotype: Just one base apart from a much larger clone, this may be a read error. V gene TRBV11-2 combines with J gene TRBJ2-3; tentative D call: TRBD1 (5 bases). TRBJ1-5 explains the end of the DNA better; the J call may be wrong. The CDR3 contains 16 residues. The germline V gene encodes CDR1 SGHAT and CDR2 FQNNGV. The CDR3 DNA is TGTGCCAGCAGCTTATGGAGGGACGGACGCACAGATACGCAGCATTTT. It translates to CASSLWRDGRTDTQHF.

This clonotype has ten or more counts. The chain uses TRBV7-9 and TRBJ2-3, with a weak D call TRBD2 (6 bases). In germline, CDR1 is SEHNR, CDR2 FQNEAQ (reference sequence). CDR3 size: 14 residues. V lost 2 bases and J lost 3, with 9 bases in between. CDR3 region: CASSLNGGTDTQYF. The CDR3 region has the DNA TGTGCCAGCAGCTTAAACGGGGGTACAGATACGCAGTATTTT.

This clonotype was detected ten times or more. The V and J genes are TRBV19 and TRBJ2-7; TRBD1 matches at 9 bases. Trimming cost V 3 bases and J 2 bases; bases outside gene matches: 5. This CDR3 region has 15 residues. Germline loops: CDR1 LNHDA, CDR2 SQIVND (reference sequence). The CDR3 DNA is TGTGCCAGTAGTATTGGGACAGGGAACGCCTACGAGCAGTACTTC. As protein: CASSIGTGNAYEQYF.

This clonotype appeared many times. CDR3 in DNA: TGTGCCAGCAGCTTGGGCCCAGGGGTGGAGCAGTACTTC. Translating it yields CASSLGPGVEQYF. The chain has TRBV5-6 and TRBJ2-7; perhaps TRBD1 as D (6 bases). Trimming took off 0 bases at V and 7 bases at J, with 11 bases between the two ends. Germline V gives CDR1 SGHDT, CDR2 YYEEEE. This CDR3 is 13 amino acids long.

In its sample, this clonotype was seen many times. V and J are TRBV27 and TRBJ2-7; 7 nucleotides agree with TRBD2. The ends lost 6 bases at V and 0 bases at J; junction bases unmatched: 8. CDR1 and CDR2 (germline): MNHEY, SMNVEV (reference sequence). The CDR3 runs 15 residues. CDR3 nucleotide sequence: TGTGCCAGCAGACCGACTAGCCCGAGCTCCTACGAGCAGTACTTC. Its translation: CASRPTSPSSYEQYF.

This clonotype came up many times. V usage is TRBV6-2 or TRBV6-3 and J usage is TRBJ1-1; D not certain. V gave up 0 bases and J gave up 4 bases, with 15 bases separating them. The CDR3 is 16 amino acids. The germline V gene encodes CDR1 MNHEY and CDR2 SVGEGT. In nucleotides, the CDR3 is TGTGCCAGCAGTTACTCGATCGAGTTCAGGCGCACTGAAGCTTTCTTT. This sequence encodes CASSYSIEFRRTEAFF.

This clonotype showed up many times. This sequence joins TRBV27 and TRBJ1-5, with TRBD1 matching over 8 bases. CDR1 MNHEY and CDR2 SMNVEV come from the germline V gene (reference sequence). The junction had 6 bases not matched to a gene; V was cut back by 8 bases and J by 6 bases. The CDR3 runs 13 residues. The CDR3 DNA reads as TGTGCCAGCGGCCAGGGGGCGGGTCAGCCCCAGCATTTT. Residues: CASGQGAGQPQHF.